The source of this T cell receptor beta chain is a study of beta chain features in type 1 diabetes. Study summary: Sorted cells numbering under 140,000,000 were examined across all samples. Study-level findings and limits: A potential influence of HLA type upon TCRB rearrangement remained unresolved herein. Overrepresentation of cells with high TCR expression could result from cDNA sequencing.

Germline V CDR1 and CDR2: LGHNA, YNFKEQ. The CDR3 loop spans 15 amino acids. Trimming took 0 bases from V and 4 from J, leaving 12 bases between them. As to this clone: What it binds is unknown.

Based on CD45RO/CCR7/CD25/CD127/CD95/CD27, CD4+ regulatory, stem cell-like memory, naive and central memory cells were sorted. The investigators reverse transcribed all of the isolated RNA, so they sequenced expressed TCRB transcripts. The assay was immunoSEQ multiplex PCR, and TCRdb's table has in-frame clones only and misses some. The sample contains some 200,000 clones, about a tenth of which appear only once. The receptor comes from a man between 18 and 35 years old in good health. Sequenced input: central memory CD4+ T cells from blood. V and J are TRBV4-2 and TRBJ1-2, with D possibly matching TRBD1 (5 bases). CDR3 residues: CASSQEGTGSYGYTF. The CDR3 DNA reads TGTGCCAGCAGCCAAGAAGGGACGGGGAGCTATGGCTACACCTTC.